These 27 T cell receptor beta chains came from one sample sequenced in a study of blood T cells in healthy people across ages. A J-beta primer mix and a sample-barcoded 5' primer were used in a second PCR of about 6 to 12 cycles. TCRdb reanalysed the 5' RACE reads using MiXCR and keeps one entry per CDR3 protein. Seen here are about 640,000 distinct CDR3 sequences, roughly 53% observed once, and the top ten hold over 35%. Material: blood. These receptors all stem from a man aged 55-75 years in good health.

J is TRBJ1-2 and V is TRBV4-1; maybe TRBD1 (5 bases). The V and J ends lost 4 bases and 0 bases respectively, with 12 bases between them. CDR3 length equals 15 residues. In germline, CDR1 is MGHRA, CDR2 YSYEKL. Written as DNA, the CDR3 is TGCGCCAGCAGCCCGGGGCCGGACGCTAACTATGGCTACACCTTC. Protein: CASSPGPDANYGYTF.

In its sample, this clonotype was seen once. The V and J genes are TRBV3-1 and TRBJ1-3, with D unresolved. V lost 1 base, J lost 0 bases, and 7 bases lay in between. The germline CDR1 and CDR2 sequences are LGHDT and YNNKEL (reference sequence). This CDR3 spans 15 amino acids. The chain's CDR3 is CASSQGTGSGNTIYF. The CDR3 coding sequence is TGTGCCAGCAGCCAAGGGACCGGCTCTGGAAACACCATATATTTT.

The V gene is TRBV20-1, the J gene TRBJ1-2; D not certain. There are 15 residues in the CDR3. Trimming removed 3 bases from V and 4 bases from J, with 18 bases in between. Germline lookup yields CDR1 DFQATT and CDR2 SNEGSKA (reference sequence). The CDR3 is CSARVQAIRPYGYTF. In nucleotides, the CDR3 is TGCAGTGCTAGGGTTCAGGCGATCCGGCCCTATGGCTACACCTTC.

V and J are TRBV29-1 and TRBJ1-2; 7 positions match TRBD1. V shed 7 bases, J shed 1 base, and the junction held 9 bases outside the gene matches. Germline V gene lookup returns CDR1 SQVTM and CDR2 ANQGSEA. The CDR3 has 14 residues. The DNA of the CDR3 is TGCAGCGCCCAGGGGGGAGAAGTTAACTATGGCTACACCTTC. Its translation: CSAQGGEVNYGYTF.

The gene calls are TRBV14 and TRBJ2-1; no clear D. The germline V gene encodes CDR1 SGHDN and CDR2 FVKESK. The CDR3 is 15 residues long. The ends were cut back, 8 bases at V and 5 bases at J, with 19 bases in the middle. The CDR3 nucleotides are TGTGCCAGCGCCCTGTGGGCAGGTGCCAACAATGAGCAGTTCTTC. This gives the protein CASALWAGANNEQFF.

Only a few counts were recorded for this clonotype. V is TRBV9 and J is TRBJ2-5, with a weak D call TRBD2 (6 bases). Germline CDR1 is SGDLS and CDR2 is YYNGEE. V lost 4 bases to trimming and J lost 5 bases, with 18 bases between them. This CDR3 spans 15 amino acids. Here the CDR3 DNA reads TGTGCCAGCAGCATTACCTCCGGGACTGGGGAGACCCAGTACTTC. Protein product: CASSITSGTGETQYF.

V is TRBV3-1 and J is TRBJ2-4; D is possibly TRBD1 or TRBD2 (5 bases each). The germline gives CDR1 LGHDT, CDR2 YNNKEL (reference sequence). The germline V and J ends were trimmed by 0 bases and 0 bases, with 12 bases remaining between them. This CDR3 has 17 amino acids. The CDR3 DNA reads as TGTGCCAGCAGCCAAGAGTGGGACGGTCTAGCCAAAAACATTCAGTACTTC. It specifies CASSQEWDGLAKNIQYF.

This clonotype was found many times. V and J are TRBV7-2 and TRBJ1-2, with a tentative D call TRBD1 (5 bases). This CDR3 is built from 13 residues. Per germline, CDR1 SGHTA and CDR2 FQGNSA. V was clipped by 7 bases and J by 7 bases, with 16 bases between them. The CDR3 protein is CASNGRGGLGYTF. DNA for the CDR3: TGTGCCAGCAATGGACGGGGGGGACTTGGCTACACCTTC.

In this sample, this clonotype turned up a few times. The chain joins TRBV7-9 to TRBJ1-2, with D hard to call. The V gene's germline CDR1 is SEHNR and CDR2 FQNEAQ (reference sequence). V was cut by 4 bases and J by 7 bases, with 7 bases left in between. This CDR3 is built from 11 residues. The CDR3 DNA follows: TGTGCCAGCAGCTCCACGGGTGGCTACACCTTC. It codes for CASSSTGGYTF.

The V call is TRBV5-1, the J call TRBJ1-4, with 7 bases fitting TRBD1. The germline V gene encodes CDR1 SGHRS and CDR2 YFSETQ. V lost 3 bases to trimming and J lost 5 bases; unmatched junction nucleotides: 4. The CDR3 has 14 residues. The CDR3 protein is CASSSGGKNEKLFF. In DNA, the CDR3 is TGCGCCAGCAGCTCAGGGGGGAAGAATGAAAAACTGTTTTTT.

The rearrangement links TRBV12-3 or TRBV12-4 to TRBJ1-2; D unresolved. This CDR3 comprises 15 residues. With 0 bases removed from V and 4 bases from J, the gap between germline ends came to 12 bases. The CDR3 coding sequence is TGTGCCAGCAGTTTAGCGCCTGGCAGACTCTATGGCTACACCTTC. It codes for CASSLAPGRLYGYTF.

The count of this clonotype is one. The chain is built from TRBV29-1 and TRBJ2-1; 12 nucleotides align to TRBD2. This CDR3 spans 17 amino acids. The V and J ends lost 4 bases and 0 bases, in that order; junction bases with no gene match: 7. The germline V gene has CDR1 SQVTM and CDR2 ANQGSEA. CDR3 in DNA: TGCAGCGTTGTTGGGACTAGCGGGCGCAGCTCCTACAATGAGCAGTTCTTC. Translated, it gives CSVVGTSGRSSYNEQFF.

This clonotype was detected only a few times. This rearrangement joins TRBV6-1 to TRBJ2-3; no definite D call. Trimming took off 2 bases at V and 1 base at J, with 19 bases between the two ends. CDR3 size: 18 residues. Germline V gene lookup returns CDR1 MNHNS and CDR2 SASEGT. CDR3 amino acids: CASSESVPGSVRTDTQYF. The CDR3 coding sequence is TGTGCCAGCAGTGAATCAGTTCCGGGCAGCGTCCGCACAGATACGCAGTATTTT.

The rearrangement joins TRBV3-1 to TRBJ1-2; maybe TRBD1 (5 bases). CDR3 length: 14 amino acids. Trimming removed 0 bases from V and 2 bases from J, with 7 bases in between. The germline V gene encodes CDR1 LGHDT and CDR2 YNNKEL (reference sequence). The CDR3 DNA follows: TGTGCCAGCAGCCAAGAGGACATAAACTATGGCTACACCTTC. As protein: CASSQEDINYGYTF.

This clonotype occurred many times. CDR3 protein: CASSSGDGYTF. The DNA for the CDR3 is TGTGCCAGCAGTTCGGGGGACGGCTACACCTTC. The J gene is TRBJ1-2, the V gene TRBV25-1; the D gene is possibly TRBD1 (5 bases). Germline V gene data show CDR1 as MGHDK and CDR2 as SYGVNS. This CDR3 is 11 amino acids long. V shed 5 bases and J shed 8 bases, with 9 bases lying between them.

This clonotype was observed once. The J gene is TRBJ2-7, the V gene TRBV5-1; D may be TRBD1 (5 bases). The CDR3 is 15 amino acids. V was pared by 0 bases and J by 1 base, with 11 bases between. The V gene's germline CDR1 is SGHRS and CDR2 YFSETQ. CDR3 amino acids: CASSLEAGPSYEQYF. As DNA, the CDR3 is TGCGCCAGCAGCTTGGAAGCAGGGCCATCCTACGAGCAGTACTTC.

The chain combines TRBV5-1 with TRBJ2-7; 8 positions agree with TRBD1. The CDR3 is 16 amino acids. After removal of 4 bases from V and 7 bases from J, the junction contained 16 bases not matched to a gene. CDR1 and CDR2 from the germline V gene are SGHRS and YFSETQ. The CDR3: CASSHGDRGSYNEQYF. DNA of the CDR3: TGCGCCAGCAGCCATGGCGACAGGGGCTCCTACAATGAGCAGTACTTC.

This clonotype has a single count. The gene calls are TRBV7-8 and TRBJ1-2; 10 nucleotides match TRBD1. Germline CDR1 SGHVS, CDR2 FQNEAQ. The CDR3 runs to 14 residues. Trimming took 8 bases from V and 5 from J; bases not matched to a gene: 8. The chain's CDR3 is CASGPGGQGYGYTF. The CDR3 DNA reads TGTGCCAGCGGGCCAGGGGGACAGGGGTATGGCTACACCTTC.

This clonotype has more than one count but fewer than ten. The V call is TRBV5-1, the J call TRBJ1-6; perhaps TRBD1 as D (5 bases). Germline V gene lookup returns CDR1 SGHRS and CDR2 YFSETQ. V lost 0 bases to trimming and J lost 9 bases, with 13 bases between them. The CDR3 is 15 residues long. Here the CDR3 reads CASSLDRGGGSPLHF. CDR3 in DNA: TGCGCCAGCAGCTTGGATCGGGGCGGAGGTTCACCCCTCCACTTT.

This rearrangement joins TRBV12-3 or TRBV12-4 to TRBJ2-3; 8 bases map to TRBD2. CDR3 length equals 15 residues. The trim removed 7 bases at V and 4 bases at J, leaving 10 bases unmatched. The CDR3 DNA sequence: TGTGCCAGCACCCTGGCGGGGGGCCAGGCAGATACGCAGTATTTT. This encodes CASTLAGGQADTQYF.

On this clonotype itself: A junction end diverges from the germline sequence, so it may reflect a read error. The chain combines TRBV11-2 with TRBJ1-2, with D possibly TRBD1 on 5 matching bases. Germline CDR1 SGHAT, CDR2 FQNNGV. The CDR3 consists of 15 residues. This CDR3 is CASNLGGGGNYGYTF. CDR3 coding DNA: TGTGCCAGCAACTTAGGTGGCGGGGGAAACTATGGCTACACCTTC.

V and J are TRBV6-6 and TRBJ1-2; 9 bases align to TRBD1. This CDR3 is built from 14 residues. The germline gives CDR1 MNHNY, CDR2 SVGAGI (reference sequence). The junction had 1 base not matched to a gene; V was cut back by 3 bases and J by 2 bases. The CDR3 region has the DNA TGTGCCAGCAGTTATGGACAGGGGAACTATGGCTACACCTTC. Translation gives CASSYGQGNYGYTF.

The CDR3 bases are TGTGCCAGCAGCTTAGGTCTTGGGGGCCTCAACGAGCAGTACTTC. This sequence encodes CASSLGLGGLNEQYF. The genes are TRBV13 and TRBJ2-7; tentative D call: TRBD1 (6 bases). Per germline, CDR1 PRHDT and CDR2 FYEKMQ (reference sequence). The CDR3 consists of 15 residues. Trimming removed 0 bases from V and 5 bases from J, with 14 bases in between. The full variable domain, rest sourced from reference TRBV13 and TRBJ2-7, is AAGVIQSPRHLIKEKRETATLKCYPIPRHDTVYWYQQGPGQDPQFLISFYEKMQSDKGSIPDRFSAQQFSDYHSELNMSSLELGDSALYFCASSLGLGGLNEQYFGPGTRLTVT.

The chain is built from TRBV6-5 and TRBJ2-1; tentatively, D is TRBD1 (6 bases). CDR3 length: 12 amino acids. Germline V gives CDR1 MNHEY, CDR2 SVGAGI. V was shortened by 6 bases and J by 10 bases, with 13 bases between the two germline ends. The CDR3 protein is CASSTTGYEQFF. The DNA for the CDR3 is TGTGCCAGCAGCACAACAGGGTACGAGCAGTTCTTC.

This clonotype was recorded once. The V gene is TRBV7-9, the J gene TRBJ2-5; 9 nucleotides align to TRBD1. Germline lookup yields CDR1 SEHNR and CDR2 FQNEAQ (reference sequence). Trimming took 4 bases from V and 10 from J; bases not matched to a gene: 16. The CDR3 spans 16 residues. CDR3 residues: CASSSGTGLVFGDQYF. CDR3 bases: TGTGCCAGCAGCTCCGGGACAGGGCTGGTTTTCGGAGACCAGTACTTC. Filled out from reference TRBV7-9 and TRBJ2-5, the complete variable domain reads DTGVSQNPRHKITKRGQNVTFRCDPISEHNRLYWYRQTLGQGPEFLTYFQNEAQLEKSRLLSDRFSAERPKGSFSTLEIQRTEQGDSAMYLCASSSGTGLVFGDQYFGPGTRLLVL.

This clonotype was observed a handful of times. CDR3 sequence reads: CASSPGSVPETQYF. CDR3 bases: TGTGCCAGCAGTCCGGGGAGCGTTCCGGAGACCCAGTACTTC. This chain joins TRBV7-2 and TRBJ2-5, with D maybe TRBD2 (5 bases). V was clipped by 6 bases and J by 5 bases, with 16 bases between them. The CDR3 loop spans 14 amino acids. The germline gives CDR1 SGHTA, CDR2 FQGNSA.

The sample holds many counts of this clonotype. V is TRBV7-2 and J is TRBJ2-5; TRBD2 agrees at 13 bases. The V segment lost 5 bases and the J segment 5 bases; nucleotides outside the gene matches: 5. This CDR3 is built from 15 residues. Germline V gene data show CDR1 as SGHTA and CDR2 as FQGNSA. CDR3 nucleotides: TGTGCCAGCAGCCCGAGACTAGCGGGGGGTGAGACCCAGTACTTC. It codes for CASSPRLAGGETQYF.